These T cell receptor beta chains were read from a single sample in a study of OX40 agonist ivuxolimab in advanced cancers. Sequencing used immunoSEQ multiplex PCR; TCRdb keeps in-frame clones, though not all of them. The sample holds under 20,000 clones; about four fifths are singletons and the top ten take roughly 15%. The specimen comprised CD4+ or CD8+ T cells sorted from blood, sampled in a trial of the OX40 agonist ivuxolimab. These receptors all come from an adult with an advanced solid tumor such as melanoma, head and neck, liver or kidney cancer. Both conserved end residues are part of each CDR3. Each record gives: J gene, D gene, clone size, V gene, CDR3 protein, CDR3 DNA. A D gene is named only where the DNA matches it firmly. Not all rows give a size; the values are once, few, many and, for expanded clones, a class.

TRBJ1-5,TRBD1,few,TRBV30,CAWRAQGAVTQPQHF,TGTGCCTGGAGGGCACAGGGGGCGGTAACTCAGCCCCAGCATTTT
TRBJ2-7,TRBD1,-,TRBV2,CASSVGRGQVYEQYF,TGTGCCAGCAGTGTTGGCAGGGGGCAAGTCTACGAGCAGTACTTC
TRBJ1-4,-,-,TRBV5-6,CASSFPGGTSNEKLFF,TGTGCCAGCAGCTTCCCCGGGGGGACATCTAATGAAAAACTGTTTTTT
TRBJ1-4,TRBD1,few,TRBV5-1,CASSPRTGGFNEKLFF,TGCGCCAGCAGCCCACGGACAGGGGGATTTAATGAAAAACTGTTTTTT
TRBJ1-5,-,-,TRBV27,CASSSHNSNQPQHF,TGTGCCAGCAGCAGCCATAATAGCAATCAGCCCCAGCATTTT
TRBJ2-7,TRBD1,-,TRBV6-6,CASRSGTGGNEQYF,TGTGCCAGCAGATCCGGGACAGGGGGGAACGAGCAGTACTTC
TRBJ2-2,-,once,TRBV11-2,CASSLHGSASGELFF,TGTGCCAGCAGCTTACACGGGAGCGCTTCCGGGGAGCTGTTTTTT
TRBJ1-1,-,-,TRBV18,CASSQQQGNTEAFF,TGTGCCAGCTCACAACAGCAGGGGAACACTGAAGCTTTCTTT
TRBJ2-7,-,-,TRBV7-6,CASSLADEQYF,TGTGCCAGCAGCTTAGCGGACGAGCAGTACTTC
TRBJ2-3,TRBD2,-,TRBV9,CASSGGRAGGYTDTQYF,TGTGCCAGCAGCGGGGGACGAGCGGGAGGGTATACAGATACGCAGTATTTT
TRBJ1-5,TRBD1,-,TRBV7-6,CASSRRTGQNQPQHF,TGTGCCAGCAGTCGCAGGACAGGGCAAAATCAGCCCCAGCATTTT
TRBJ2-3,-,-,TRBV7-4,CASSLPVPDTQYF,TGTGCCAGCAGTTTGCCAGTGCCAGATACGCAGTATTTT
TRBJ1-5,-,-,TRBV12-5,CASALNSNQPQHF,TGTGCTAGTGCTTTGAATAGCAATCAGCCCCAGCATTTT
TRBJ2-1,-,-,TRBV5-1,CASSLTSKSSYNEQFF,TGCGCCAGCAGCTTAACGTCAAAGAGCTCCTACAATGAGCAGTTCTTC